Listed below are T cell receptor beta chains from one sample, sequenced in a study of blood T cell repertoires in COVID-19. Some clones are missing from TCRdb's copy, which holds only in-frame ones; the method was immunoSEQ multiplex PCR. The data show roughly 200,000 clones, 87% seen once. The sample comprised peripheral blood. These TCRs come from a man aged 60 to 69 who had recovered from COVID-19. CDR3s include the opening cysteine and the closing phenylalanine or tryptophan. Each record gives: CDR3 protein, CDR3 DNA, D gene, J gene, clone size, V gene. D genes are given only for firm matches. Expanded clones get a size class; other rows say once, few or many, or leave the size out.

CDR3 protein: CATSRPTTGVPIFF
CDR3 DNA: TGTGCCACCAGCAGACCTACTACAGGGGTTCCGATTTTCTTT
D gene: TRBD1
J gene: TRBJ1-1
clone size: once
V gene: TRBV15

CDR3 protein: CASSFSGTDNYGYTF
CDR3 DNA: TGTGCCAGCAGCTTCTCCGGGACAGATAACTATGGCTACACCTTC
D gene: TRBD1
J gene: TRBJ1-2
clone size: NA
V gene: TRBV7-3

CDR3 protein: CASSVAVTNEQFF
CDR3 DNA: TGTGCCAGCAGCGTAGCTGTTACAAATGAGCAGTTCTTC
D gene: NA
J gene: TRBJ2-1
clone size: NA
V gene: TRBV9

CDR3 protein: CASSSRGGFGVAETQYF
CDR3 DNA: TGTGCCAGCAGCTCCAGGGGCGGGTTTGGCGTAGCAGAGACCCAGTACTTC
D gene: NA
J gene: TRBJ2-5
clone size: NA
V gene: TRBV7-2

CDR3 protein: CASSSQGAGNTIYF
CDR3 DNA: TGTGCCAGCAGCTCTCAGGGGGCAGGAAACACCATATATTTT
D gene: TRBD1
J gene: TRBJ1-3
clone size: NA
V gene: TRBV7-6

CDR3 protein: CASSPGGADTQYF
CDR3 DNA: TGTGCCAGCAGCCCCGGGGGGGCAGATACGCAGTATTTT
D gene: TRBD2
J gene: TRBJ2-3
clone size: NA
V gene: TRBV11-2

CDR3 protein: CATSDSVQGAGEQYF
CDR3 DNA: TGTGCCACCAGTGACTCCGTACAGGGGGCGGGTGAGCAGTACTTC
D gene: TRBD1
J gene: TRBJ2-7
clone size: once
V gene: TRBV24-1

CDR3 protein: CASSSGQATDTQYF
CDR3 DNA: TGCGCCAGCAGCTCTGGACAGGCCACAGATACGCAGTATTTT
D gene: TRBD1
J gene: TRBJ2-3
clone size: NA
V gene: TRBV5-1

CDR3 protein: CASSAPRGQGSETQYF
CDR3 DNA: TGTGCCAGCAGCGCCCCTCGAGGACAGGGTTCTGAGACCCAGTACTTC
D gene: TRBD1
J gene: TRBJ2-5
clone size: NA
V gene: TRBV9

CDR3 protein: CASSSMASHYEQYF
CDR3 DNA: TGTGCCAGCAGCTCGATGGCATCGCACTACGAGCAGTACTTC
D gene: NA
J gene: TRBJ2-7
clone size: NA
V gene: TRBV7-9

CDR3 protein: CASQPTGLTDTQYF
CDR3 DNA: TGTGCCAGCCAACCCACAGGGCTCACAGATACGCAGTATTTT
D gene: NA
J gene: TRBJ2-3
clone size: NA
V gene: TRBV9

CDR3 protein: CASSLGGQHNYGYTF
CDR3 DNA: TGTGCCAGCAGCTTAGGGGGACAGCATAACTATGGCTACACCTTC
D gene: TRBD1
J gene: TRBJ1-2
clone size: NA
V gene: TRBV7-8

CDR3 protein: CASSPQGGAYEQYF
CDR3 DNA: TGTGCCAGCAGCCCTCAAGGAGGGGCCTACGAGCAGTACTTC
D gene: NA
J gene: TRBJ2-7
clone size: NA
V gene: TRBV7-6

CDR3 protein: CASSLRLAGGPLNTGELFF
CDR3 DNA: TGTGCCAGCAGTCTCCGACTAGCGGGAGGACCCCTAAACACCGGGGAGCTGTTTTTT
D gene: TRBD2
J gene: TRBJ2-2
clone size: NA
V gene: TRBV27

CDR3 protein: CASSLNSPSGANVLTF
CDR3 DNA: TGTGCCAGCTCACTCAACAGTCCGTCTGGGGCCAACGTCCTGACTTTC
D gene: NA
J gene: TRBJ2-6
clone size: NA
V gene: TRBV18

CDR3 protein: CASSRDPGDDEQFF
CDR3 DNA: TGTGCCAGCAGCCGCGACCCGGGTGACGATGAGCAGTTCTTC
D gene: NA
J gene: TRBJ2-1
clone size: NA
V gene: TRBV7-3

CDR3 protein: CASSYAGQGNTGELFF
CDR3 DNA: TGTGCCAGCAGTTACGCGGGACAGGGCAACACCGGGGAGCTGTTTTTT
D gene: TRBD1
J gene: TRBJ2-2
clone size: NA
V gene: TRBV6-2/TRBV6-3

CDR3 protein: CASSTRGAGGPSYNEQFF
CDR3 DNA: TGTGCCAGCAGCACCCGGGGTGCGGGGGGCCCCTCCTACAATGAGCAGTTCTTC
D gene: TRBD2
J gene: TRBJ2-1
clone size: NA
V gene: TRBV9

CDR3 protein: CASSLGVGGNEQFF
CDR3 DNA: TGCGCCAGCAGCTTAGGGGTGGGCGGCAATGAGCAGTTCTTC
D gene: NA
J gene: TRBJ2-1
clone size: NA
V gene: TRBV5-1

CDR3 protein: CASSSSGGYNEQFF
CDR3 DNA: TGTGCCAGCAGTTCTAGCGGGGGGTACAATGAGCAGTTCTTC
D gene: TRBD2
J gene: TRBJ2-1
clone size: NA
V gene: TRBV6-5

CDR3 protein: CASSPGQNTGELFF
CDR3 DNA: TGTGCCAGCTCACCAGGACAGAACACCGGGGAGCTGTTTTTT
D gene: NA
J gene: TRBJ2-2
clone size: few
V gene: TRBV18

CDR3 protein: CSVERSRGSNQPQHF
CDR3 DNA: TGCAGCGTTGAAAGGAGTCGGGGAAGCAATCAGCCCCAGCATTTT
D gene: NA
J gene: TRBJ1-5
clone size: NA
V gene: TRBV29-1

CDR3 protein: CASRDRDSYEQYF
CDR3 DNA: TGCGCCAGCAGGGACAGGGACTCCTACGAGCAGTACTTC
D gene: TRBD1
J gene: TRBJ2-7
clone size: NA
V gene: TRBV10-2

CDR3 protein: CASSLGQAQYEQYF
CDR3 DNA: TGTGCCAGCAGCTTGGGACAGGCGCAGTACGAGCAGTACTTC
D gene: NA
J gene: TRBJ2-7
clone size: NA
V gene: TRBV5-6

CDR3 protein: CASSLGRGRSNQPQHF
CDR3 DNA: TGTGCCAGCAGCCTAGGCAGGGGACGAAGCAATCAGCCCCAGCATTTT
D gene: NA
J gene: TRBJ1-5
clone size: few
V gene: TRBV2

CDR3 protein: CASSLDRGDEQFF
CDR3 DNA: TGCGCCAGCAGCTTGGACAGGGGGGATGAGCAGTTCTTC
D gene: TRBD1
J gene: TRBJ2-1
clone size: NA
V gene: TRBV5-1

CDR3 protein: CASSLTGGNYEQYF
CDR3 DNA: TGTGCCAGCAGTTTGACAGGGGGCAACTACGAGCAGTACTTC
D gene: TRBD1
J gene: TRBJ2-7
clone size: NA
V gene: TRBV6-5

CDR3 protein: CASSLGTGGFSPLHF
CDR3 DNA: TGTGCCAGCAGCTTAGGGACAGGGGGCTTTTCACCCCTCCACTTT
D gene: TRBD1
J gene: TRBJ1-6
clone size: NA
V gene: TRBV7-2

CDR3 protein: CASSQAGSYNYGGYTF
CDR3 DNA: TGTGCCAGCAGCCAAGCCGGGAGTTATAATTACGGAGGCTACACCTTC
D gene: NA
J gene: TRBJ1-2
clone size: many
V gene: TRBV14

CDR3 protein: CASSSGENTEAFF
CDR3 DNA: TGCGCCAGCAGCTCCGGAGAAAACACTGAAGCTTTCTTT
D gene: NA
J gene: TRBJ1-1
clone size: few
V gene: TRBV5-1

CDR3 protein: CASSLSGGALTDTQYF
CDR3 DNA: TGCGCCAGCAGCTTAAGCGGGGGGGCCTTGACAGATACGCAGTATTTT
D gene: TRBD2
J gene: TRBJ2-3
clone size: NA
V gene: TRBV5-1

CDR3 protein: CASSSGLADPSSYEQYF
CDR3 DNA: TGTGCCAGTAGCTCCGGACTAGCGGACCCGAGCTCCTACGAGCAGTACTTC
D gene: TRBD2
J gene: TRBJ2-7
clone size: NA
V gene: TRBV19